A single TCR beta chain is shown here with its context. Its matching antigen is unknown. Among the donors, all were healthy bone marrow donors. The entry originates in a study of cytomegalovirus exposure and HLA in healthy donors. 60 Vbeta and 13 Jbeta primers were used in PCR. The table came from immunoSEQ multiplex PCR; TCRdb's copy has only in-frame clones and leaves some out. Here the sample spans about 140,000 clones, 80% being singletons. Germline V CDR1 and CDR2: SQVTM, ANQGSEA. The CDR3 has 14 residues. J lost 0 bases, V lost 7 bases, and 9 bases had no gene match. Study observations and caveats: Some V segments (TRBV6-2 and TRBV6-3 among them) were excluded as indistinguishable. Cytomegalovirus status was reportedly diagnosed by the classifier with high sensitivity and specificity. Among TCR beta chains, those listed as cytomegalovirus-associated numbered over 150.

J is TRBJ2-7 and V is TRBV29-1, with TRBD2 matching 7 bases. The sequencing input was PBMCs. This receptor was identified in a man aged 25 to 45 in good health. The CDR3: CSALGLDSSYEQYF. DNA of the CDR3: TGCAGCGCCCTAGGACTAGACAGCTCCTACGAGCAGTACTTC.